A selection of T cell receptor beta chains follows, all from one sample in a study of T cells in Graves' hyperthyroidism and ophthalmopathy. MiXCR, applied by TCRdb to the multiplex PCR reads, yields one record per CDR3 protein. In the table there are some 250,000 distinct CDR3 sequences, around 15% of which are singletons. The material sequenced was blood. These receptors came from a woman between 50 and 59 years old with Graves' hyperthyroidism that later progressed to Graves' ophthalmopathy. CDR3s include the opening cysteine and the closing phenylalanine or tryptophan. The D gene is left open where the match is weak. Rows may omit the clone size; those that give it use once, few, many or a size class.

d_call | j_call | clone_size | v_call | cdr3_nt | cdr3_aa
TRBD2 | TRBJ2-1 | once | TRBV20-1 | TGCAGTGCTAGAGATAGGGGAGGGGTATACAATGAGCAGTTCTTC | CSARDRGGVYNEQFF
- | TRBJ2-3 | many | TRBV5-1 | TGCGCCAGCAGCTTAGGACCAAGGCCAGATACGCAGTATTTT | CASSLGPRPDTQYF
TRBD2 | TRBJ2-3 | - | TRBV24-1 | TGTGCCACCAGTGTCGGGACTAGCGGGTACACAGATACGCAGTATTTT | CATSVGTSGYTDTQYF
- | TRBJ2-5 | many | TRBV12-3/TRBV12-4 | TGTGCCAGCAGTTTACCCCGACAAGAGACCCAGTACTTC | CASSLPRQETQYF
- | TRBJ1-6 | many | TRBV20-1 | TGCAGTGCTCGCCGACGGGGTGGTTCACCCCTCCACTTT | CSARRRGGSPLHF
- | TRBJ2-5 | once | TRBV7-9 | TGTGCCAGCAGCACCCGGGACTCCCAGTACCAAGAGACCCAGTACTTC | CASSTRDSQYQETQYF
TRBD2 | TRBJ2-4 | few | TRBV27 | TGTGCCAGCAGTTTAGCTAGCGGAAAAAACATTCAGTACTTC | CASSLASGKNIQYF
TRBD1 | TRBJ1-4 | - | TRBV2 | TGTGCGGATTCCGGGACAGGGAATGAAAAACTGTTTTTT | CADSGTGNEKLFF
TRBD1 | TRBJ2-2 | few | TRBV6-1 | TGTGCCAGCAGTGGCAGAACAGGGGTCGGGGAGCTGTTTTTT | CASSGRTGVGELFF
TRBD1 | TRBJ1-5 | - | TRBV20-1 | TGCAGTGCTAGAGGACAGGGTTTCTCTGGTGGCAATCAGCCCCAGCATTTT | CSARGQGFSGGNQPQHF
TRBD1 | TRBJ2-4 | many | TRBV18 | TGTGCCAGCTCACCTCGGCAGGGGGAAAACATTCAGTACTTC | CASSPRQGENIQYF
- | TRBJ2-7 | many | TRBV27 | TGTGCCAGCAGTTTCGGGGGAGGCTACGAGCAGTACTTC | CASSFGGGYEQYF
- | TRBJ1-4 | many | TRBV29-1 | TGCAGCGTTGAGACACGGCGGGGCGAAAAACTGTTTTTT | CSVETRRGEKLFF
- | TRBJ1-2 | many | TRBV3-1 | TGTGCCAGCAGCCAAGCTACAGATGGCTACACCTTC | CASSQATDGYTF
TRBD2 | TRBJ2-3 | many | TRBV30 | TGTGCCTGGAGTTCACCCAGCGGGAGGGCGTATACGCAGTATTTT | CAWSSPSGRAYTQYF